These 23 T cell receptor beta chains originate from one sample sequenced in a study of CD8 T cells in ankylosing spondylitis (dated by TCRdb to about 2017). Library preparation used 5' RACE. This sample was sequenced with an Illumina HiSeq 2500. TCRdb cleaned the public reads at Q25 with fastp, built clones with MiXCR and kept in-frame beta chains. Identical CDR3 protein sequences are pooled into one entry, listed with their most common genes and DNA. The sample table records fewer than 350,000 distinct CDR3 sequences; approximately 10% of these occur just once. Roughly 9% of the sample lies in the top ten. Sequenced material: blood, either unsorted or a sorted T cell fraction (not recorded which). These receptors came from a female donor with ankylosing spondylitis or in good health (not recorded which).

This clonotype was seen ten or more times. J is TRBJ2-7 and V is TRBV28; D may be TRBD1 (6 bases). The CDR3 is 12 residues long. The V end lost 6 bases, the J end lost 3 bases, and 9 bases lay between the germline ends. CDR1 MDHEN and CDR2 SYDVKM come from the germline V gene. CDR3 residues: CASSVQGYEQYF. The DNA for the CDR3 is TGTGCCAGCAGCGTACAGGGCTACGAGCAGTACTTC. Variable domain in full (rest from reference TRBV28 and TRBJ2-7): DVKVTQSSRYLVKRTGEKVFLECVQDMDHENMFWYRQDPGLGLRLIYFSYDVKMKEKGDIPEGYSVSREKKERFSLILESASTNQTSMYLCASSVQGYEQYFGPGTRLTVT.

This clonotype was recorded many times. The genes are TRBV7-9 and TRBJ2-1, with D hard to call. The CDR3 runs to 12 residues. Germline CDR1 is SEHNR and CDR2 is FQNEAQ (reference sequence). The ends were cut back, 5 bases at V and 6 bases at J, with 8 bases in the middle. The CDR3 protein is CASSRLPNEQFF. CDR3 nucleotides: TGTGCCAGCAGCCGACTTCCCAATGAGCAGTTCTTC.

This clonotype was recorded a few times. The chain recombines TRBV5-5 with TRBJ1-1; D uncertain. There are 15 residues in the CDR3. V lost 9 bases, J lost 0 bases, and 18 bases lay in between. Germline CDR1 is SGHKS and CDR2 is YYEKEE (reference sequence). As DNA, the CDR3 is TGTGCCACCTACCGATCGGGCAGGTTGAACACTGAAGCTTTCTTT. It yields the protein CATYRSGRLNTEAFF.

This clonotype turned up a few times. The chain employs TRBV9 and TRBJ2-2, with D possibly TRBD2 on 6 matching bases. Germline CDR1 is SGDLS and CDR2 is YYNGEE. The CDR3 covers 16 residues. V lost 0 bases and J 6 bases, leaving 15 bases between the germline ends. CDR3 in amino acids: CASSVATSTSPGELFF. The CDR3 DNA reads as TGTGCCAGCAGCGTAGCTACATCGACTAGTCCCGGGGAGCTGTTTTTT.

This clonotype was recorded at least ten times. The V and J genes are TRBV20-1 and TRBJ2-1; 7 bases line up with TRBD2. There are 14 residues in the CDR3. Germline values: CDR1 DFQATT, CDR2 SNEGSKA (reference sequence). After removal of 6 bases from V and 0 bases from J, the junction contained 5 bases not matched to a gene. The CDR3 DNA reads as TGCAGTGCCCGAGGACTAGACTCCTACAATGAGCAGTTCTTC. Its translation: CSARGLDSYNEQFF.

This clonotype showed up many times. The rearrangement links TRBV5-1 to TRBJ2-2; D remains unclear. The CDR3 length is 14 residues. Trimming shortened V by 4 bases and J by 6 bases, and 13 bases separated the two germline ends. Germline-derived CDR1 and CDR2 are SGHRS and YFSETQ. This CDR3 is CASSPAEPSGELFF. Here the CDR3 DNA reads TGCGCCAGCAGCCCCGCGGAACCTTCCGGGGAGCTGTTTTTT.

This chain joins TRBV7-8 and TRBJ1-5; TRBD1 is a possible D gene (5 bases). CDR1 and CDR2 (germline): SGHVS, FQNEAQ. This CDR3 contains 16 residues. Trimming cost V 5 bases and J 2 bases, with 16 bases left between them. CDR3 coding DNA: TGTGCCAGCAGCCCCCAGGGAGGGAGGGGCAATCAGCCCCAGCATTTT. Translating it yields CASSPQGGRGNQPQHF.

V is TRBV7-6 and J is TRBJ2-7, with no clear D. Germline lookup yields CDR1 SGHVS and CDR2 FNYEAQ. The CDR3 loop spans 15 amino acids. The V gene lost 2 bases and the J gene lost 7 bases, with 18 bases spanning the gap. This chain's CDR3 is CASSLRGPGPGEQYF. CDR3 bases: TGTGCCAGCAGCTTACGTGGTCCAGGACCGGGTGAGCAGTACTTC.

This clonotype was observed many times. The CDR3 sequence: CASSWTGGSTEAFF. The CDR3 DNA reads TGTGCCAGCAGCTGGACAGGGGGGAGCACTGAAGCTTTCTTT. This chain joins TRBV5-8 and TRBJ1-1, with TRBD1 identical over 10 bases. V was clipped by 3 bases and J by 4 bases; unmatched bases: 3. Germline V CDR1 and CDR2: SGHTS, YDEGEE. This CDR3 has 14 residues.

Many counts were recorded for this clonotype. This rearrangement joins TRBV7-2 to TRBJ2-7, with 7 nucleotides matching TRBD2. This CDR3 spans 15 amino acids. Germline trimming cut 2 bases from V and 1 base from J; bases unmatched to any gene: 5. The germline V gene has CDR1 SGHTA and CDR2 FQGNSA. CDR3 region: CASSLPSGTSYEQYF. The CDR3, as DNA: TGTGCCAGCAGCTTACCCAGCGGGACTTCCTACGAGCAGTACTTC.

This chain uses TRBV12-3 or TRBV12-4 with TRBJ1-4; 12 bases are shared with TRBD1. J was trimmed by 8 bases and V by 5 bases; bases with no gene match: 12. The CDR3 runs to 17 residues. Written as DNA, the CDR3 is TGTGCCAGCAGTGACCGGGACAGGGGGCGTTCATTGGAAAAACTGTTTTTT. Amino acids: CASSDRDRGRSLEKLFF.

This chain connects TRBV7-2 to TRBJ2-7; TRBD2 matches 10 bases. The V gene end was trimmed by 1 base and the J gene end by 3 bases; junction bases not matched to a gene: 6. The germline V gene has CDR1 SGHTA and CDR2 FQGNSA. CDR3 size: 16 residues. The CDR3 sequence: CASSLDSGRPLYEQYF. CDR3 in DNA: TGTGCCAGCAGCTTAGATAGCGGGAGGCCCCTCTACGAGCAGTACTTC.

There are a few counts of this clonotype. V is TRBV19 and J is TRBJ1-5; the D gene is possibly TRBD1 (5 bases). Trimming took 5 bases from V and 0 from J, leaving 17 bases between them. Per the germline V gene, CDR1 is LNHDA and CDR2 is SQIVND (reference sequence). The CDR3 length is 17 residues. The CDR3 is CASSPSGRGYSNQPQHF. The CDR3 region has the DNA TGTGCCAGTAGTCCATCCGGTCGGGGCTATAGCAATCAGCCCCAGCATTTT.

CDR3 nucleotide sequence: TGCGCCAGCAGCCCGGGGGGCGGGTCGTTCAATGAGCAGTTCTTC. Protein sequence: CASSPGGGSFNEQFF. The V and J genes are TRBV5-1 and TRBJ2-1; tentatively, D is TRBD2 (7 bases). This CDR3 has 15 residues. Germline V gives CDR1 SGHRS, CDR2 YFSETQ. Trimming cost V 4 bases and J 6 bases, with 17 bases left between them.

This clonotype was counted ten times or more. The CDR3 nucleotides are TGTGCCAGCAGCTTTTATGGCTACGAGCAGTACTTC. Translation: CASSFYGYEQYF. This chain connects TRBV7-2 to TRBJ2-7; D is unclear. Deletions cut 3 bases from V and 3 bases from J, with 6 bases between. The CDR3 is 12 amino acids. The germline gives CDR1 SGHTA, CDR2 FQGNSA.

This clonotype was counted between two and nine times. This chain joins TRBV10-3 and TRBJ2-5; the D gene could be TRBD1 or TRBD2 (5 bases each). Between the trimmed V and J ends, which lost 4 bases and 9 bases, there was a span of 24 bases. Germline CDR1 ENHRY, CDR2 SYGVKD. This CDR3 has 16 amino acids. CDR3 DNA sequence: TGTGCCATCAGTGCTTTCCCCGGGACCCAGGGTGGGTCCCAGTACTTC. It encodes CAISAFPGTQGGSQYF.

V and J are TRBV28 and TRBJ2-7; 7 bases are shared with TRBD1. V was clipped by 6 bases and J by 2 bases; unmatched bases: 4. The CDR3 consists of 13 residues. Germline V gives CDR1 MDHEN, CDR2 SYDVKM. This chain's CDR3 is CASSWDSPYEQYF. The CDR3 DNA reads TGTGCCAGCAGCTGGGACAGCCCCTACGAGCAGTACTTC.

This clonotype was seen at least ten times. The J gene is TRBJ1-1, the V gene TRBV7-9; no reliable D call. Germline-derived CDR1 and CDR2 are SEHNR and FQNEAQ (reference sequence). V lost 5 bases and J 1 base, leaving 8 bases between the germline ends. The CDR3 sequence is 13 residues long. The chain's CDR3 is CASSRLGNTEAFF. DNA for the CDR3: TGTGCCAGCAGCCGGCTGGGGAACACTGAAGCTTTCTTT.

This clonotype was counted ten times or more. This rearrangement joins TRBV28 to TRBJ2-7; D is perhaps TRBD1 or TRBD2 (5 bases each). Trimming stripped 4 bases from V and 2 bases from J, with 15 bases between. Germline V lookup: CDR1 MDHEN, CDR2 SYDVKM. The CDR3 has 15 amino acids. As DNA, the CDR3 is TGTGCCAGCAGTTCACCTGACGGGACCACCTACGAGCAGTACTTC. Its protein is CASSSPDGTTYEQYF.

This clonotype has at least ten counts. V is TRBV4-2 and J is TRBJ2-3; TRBD2 is a possible D gene (5 bases). Germline CDR1 reads LGHNA; CDR2 reads YNFKEQ. This CDR3 region has 14 residues. With 3 bases removed from V and 4 bases from J, the gap between germline ends came to 11 bases. CDR3 DNA sequence: TGTGCCAGCAGCCACGGACGGGGTGCAGATACGCAGTATTTT. Translation gives CASSHGRGADTQYF.

This clonotype was recorded many times. In DNA form, the CDR3 reads TGTGCCAGCAGCTGGGGGACAGGCTTAGAACCCCTCCACTTT. Protein product: CASSWGTGLEPLHF. The V call is TRBV5-4, the J call TRBJ1-6, with 8 bases fitting TRBD1. CDR1 and CDR2 (germline): SGHNT, YYREEE (reference sequence). This CDR3 is built from 14 residues. After removal of 3 bases from V and 12 bases from J, the junction contained 8 bases not matched to a gene.

The V gene is TRBV3-1, the J gene TRBJ2-5; the D gene is possibly TRBD1 (6 bases). The CDR3 runs 16 residues. Germline values: CDR1 LGHDT, CDR2 YNNKEL (reference sequence). The V gene lost 4 bases and the J gene lost 4 bases, with 19 bases spanning the gap. This CDR3 reads CASSPALTGSGETQYF. CDR3 coding DNA: TGTGCCAGCAGCCCGGCCCTGACAGGATCTGGAGAGACCCAGTACTTC.

This clonotype was counted many times. This chain connects TRBV27 to TRBJ2-1, with 9 bases fitting TRBD1. Unmatched junction bases numbered 10, after V lost 6 bases and J lost 7 bases. The CDR3 consists of 15 residues. The germline V gene has CDR1 MNHEY and CDR2 SMNVEV (reference sequence). The CDR3 sequence is CASRTSGTGSNEQFF. The CDR3, as DNA: TGTGCCAGCAGAACATCCGGGACAGGGTCGAATGAGCAGTTCTTC.